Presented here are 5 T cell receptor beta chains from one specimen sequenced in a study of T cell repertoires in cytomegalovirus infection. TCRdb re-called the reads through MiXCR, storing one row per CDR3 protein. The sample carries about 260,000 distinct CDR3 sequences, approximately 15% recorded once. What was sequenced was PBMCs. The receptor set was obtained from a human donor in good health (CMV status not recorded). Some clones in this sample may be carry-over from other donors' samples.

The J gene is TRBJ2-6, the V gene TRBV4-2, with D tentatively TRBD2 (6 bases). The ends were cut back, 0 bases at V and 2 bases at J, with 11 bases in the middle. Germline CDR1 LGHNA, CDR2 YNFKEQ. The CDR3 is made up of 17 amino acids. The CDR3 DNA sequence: TGTGCCAGCAGCCAAGATCGTGGGGAGGCTGGGGCCAACGTCCTGACTTTC. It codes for CASSQDRGEAGANVLTF.

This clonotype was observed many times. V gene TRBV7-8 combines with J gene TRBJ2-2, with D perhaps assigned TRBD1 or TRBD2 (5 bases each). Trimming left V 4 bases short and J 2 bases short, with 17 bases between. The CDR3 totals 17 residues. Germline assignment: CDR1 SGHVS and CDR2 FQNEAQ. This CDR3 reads CASSSRPGTRNTGELFF. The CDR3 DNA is TGTGCCAGCAGCTCTAGGCCCGGGACCCGTAACACCGGGGAGCTGTTTTTT.

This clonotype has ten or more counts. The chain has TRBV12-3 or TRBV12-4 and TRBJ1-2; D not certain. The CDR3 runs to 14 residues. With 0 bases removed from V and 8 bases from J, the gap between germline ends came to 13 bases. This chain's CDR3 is CASSLARAEWGYTF. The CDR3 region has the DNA TGTGCCAGCAGTTTAGCTCGGGCCGAATGGGGCTACACCTTC.

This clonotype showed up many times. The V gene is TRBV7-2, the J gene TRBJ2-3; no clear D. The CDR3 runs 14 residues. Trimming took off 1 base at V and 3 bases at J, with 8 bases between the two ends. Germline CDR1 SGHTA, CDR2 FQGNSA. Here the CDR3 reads CASSLVGPTDTQYF. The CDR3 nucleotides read TGTGCCAGCAGCTTAGTAGGACCTACAGATACGCAGTATTTT.

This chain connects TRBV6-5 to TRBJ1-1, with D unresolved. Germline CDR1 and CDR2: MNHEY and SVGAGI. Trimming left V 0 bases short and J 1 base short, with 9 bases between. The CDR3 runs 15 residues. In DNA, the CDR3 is TGTGCCAGCAGTTACTCGAGGCAGCCGAACACTGAAGCTTTCTTT. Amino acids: CASSYSRQPNTEAFF.